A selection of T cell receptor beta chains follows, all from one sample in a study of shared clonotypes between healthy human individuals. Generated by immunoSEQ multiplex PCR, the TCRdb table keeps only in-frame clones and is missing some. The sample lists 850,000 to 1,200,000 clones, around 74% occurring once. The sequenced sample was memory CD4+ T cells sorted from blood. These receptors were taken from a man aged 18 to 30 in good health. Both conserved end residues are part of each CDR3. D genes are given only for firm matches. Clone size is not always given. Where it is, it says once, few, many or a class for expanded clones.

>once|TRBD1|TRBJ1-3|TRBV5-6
CASSGGQGAYTIYF
TGTGCCAGCAGCGGGGGACAGGGGGCTTACACCATATATTTT
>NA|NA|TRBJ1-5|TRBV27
CASSLKRDSNQPQHF
TGTGCCAGCAGTTTAAAAAGGGATAGCAATCAGCCCCAGCATTTT
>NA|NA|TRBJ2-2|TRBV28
CASSFPLRGLNTGELFF
TGTGCCAGCAGTTTCCCCCTCAGGGGCCTAAACACCGGGGAGCTGTTTTTT
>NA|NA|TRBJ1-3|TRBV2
CASSGNRAGNTIYF
TGTGCCAGCAGTGGGAACAGGGCTGGAAACACCATATATTTT
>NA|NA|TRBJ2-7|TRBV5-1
CASSGIFYEQYF
TGCGCCAGCAGCGGGATTTTCTACGAGCAGTACTTC
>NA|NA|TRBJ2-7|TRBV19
CASGLQSSYEQYF
TGTGCCAGTGGTCTCCAGAGCTCCTACGAGCAGTACTTC
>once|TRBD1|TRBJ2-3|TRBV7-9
CASSLGDRGTTDTQYF
TGTGCCAGCAGCTTAGGAGACAGGGGAACCACAGATACGCAGTATTTT
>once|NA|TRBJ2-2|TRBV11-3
CASSLTGTGTGELFF
TGTGCCAGCAGCTTAACAGGGACGGGCACCGGGGAGCTGTTTTTT
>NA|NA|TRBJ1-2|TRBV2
CASSEFLGGNYGYTF
TGTGCCAGCAGTGAGTTCCTTGGAGGGAACTATGGCTACACCTTC
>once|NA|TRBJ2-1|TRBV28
CASSRYRFQGLYNEQFF
TGTGCCAGCAGTCGCTACAGGTTCCAGGGGCTCTACAATGAGCAGTTCTTC
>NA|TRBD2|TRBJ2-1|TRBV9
CASSLLAGTAYNEQFF
TGTGCCAGCAGCCTCCTAGCGGGGACCGCCTACAATGAGCAGTTCTTC
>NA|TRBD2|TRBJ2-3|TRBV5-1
CASSISSGSTDTQYF
TGCGCCAGCAGCATATCTAGCGGGAGCACAGATACGCAGTATTTT
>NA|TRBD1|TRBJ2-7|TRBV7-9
CASSYGTGETYEQYF
TGTGCCAGCAGCTACGGGACAGGGGAAACCTACGAGCAGTACTTC
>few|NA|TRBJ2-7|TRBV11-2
CASSLAGAREQYF
TGTGCCAGCAGCTTAGCGGGGGCTCGGGAGCAGTACTTC
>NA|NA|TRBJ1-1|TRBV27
CASSRGAVAFF
TGTGCCAGCAGTCGGGGGGCTGTAGCTTTCTTT
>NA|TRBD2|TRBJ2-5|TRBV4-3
CASSRTSGEGAQYF
TGCGCCAGCAGCCGGACTAGCGGAGAGGGGGCCCAGTACTTC
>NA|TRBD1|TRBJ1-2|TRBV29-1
CSVEDRGQGGYGYTF
TGCAGCGTTGAAGATCGAGGACAGGGGGGGTATGGCTACACCTTC
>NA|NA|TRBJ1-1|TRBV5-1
CASRKVVMNTEAFF
TGCGCCAGCAGAAAGGTGGTCATGAACACTGAAGCTTTCTTT
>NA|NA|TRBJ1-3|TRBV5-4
CASSLIGESTIYF
TGTGCCAGCAGCTTGATAGGGGAGTCCACCATATATTTT
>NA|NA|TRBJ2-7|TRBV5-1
CASSFAASYEQYF
TGCGCCAGCAGCTTCGCGGCATCCTACGAGCAGTACTTC
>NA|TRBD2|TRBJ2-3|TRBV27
CASSLNGGRNTQYF
TGTGCCAGCAGTTTAAACGGGGGGAGGAATACGCAGTATTTT
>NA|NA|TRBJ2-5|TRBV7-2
CASSFYGYQETQYF
TGTGCCAGCAGCTTCTACGGGTACCAAGAGACCCAGTACTTC
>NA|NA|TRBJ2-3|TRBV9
CASSVAGRGTDTQYF
TGTGCCAGCAGCGTAGCCGGGCGGGGAACAGATACGCAGTATTTT
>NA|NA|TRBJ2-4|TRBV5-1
CASSSSAGLAKNIQYF
TGCGCCAGCAGCTCGTCGGCTGGCTTAGCCAAAAACATTCAGTACTTC
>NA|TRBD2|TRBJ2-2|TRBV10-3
CAISADPGLGPGELFF
TGTGCCATCAGTGCCGACCCGGGACTAGGGCCCGGGGAGCTGTTTTTT
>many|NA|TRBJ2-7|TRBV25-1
CASSRTGNEQYF
TGTGCCAGCAGCCGAACAGGGAACGAGCAGTACTTC
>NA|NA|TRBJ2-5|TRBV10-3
CATRQGQETQYF
TGTGCCACCAGGCAGGGTCAAGAGACCCAGTACTTC
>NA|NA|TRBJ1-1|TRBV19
CASSPKTNTEAFF
TGTGCCAGTAGTCCTAAGACAAACACTGAAGCTTTCTTT
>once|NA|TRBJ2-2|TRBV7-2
CASSPMGQGTFGELFF
TGTGCCAGCAGCCCCATGGGGCAGGGGACGTTCGGGGAGCTGTTTTTT
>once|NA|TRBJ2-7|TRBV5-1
CASSKDRLPVYEQYF
TGCGCCAGCAGCAAGGACCGGTTGCCGGTTTACGAGCAGTACTTC
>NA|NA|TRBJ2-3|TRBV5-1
CASSLMGSLTDTQYF
TGCGCCAGCAGCCTGATGGGGTCCCTCACAGATACGCAGTATTTT
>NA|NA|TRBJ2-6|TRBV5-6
CASSLAGFGANVLTF
TGTGCCAGCAGCTTGGCCGGGTTCGGGGCCAACGTCCTGACTTTC
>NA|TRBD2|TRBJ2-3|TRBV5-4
CASSPMTSGSSTDTQYF
TGTGCCAGCAGCCCCATGACTAGCGGGAGTAGCACAGATACGCAGTATTTT
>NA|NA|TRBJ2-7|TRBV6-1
CASTPPSTNEQYF
TGTGCCAGCACCCCCCCCTCGACTAACGAGCAGTACTTC
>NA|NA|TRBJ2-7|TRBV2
CASRDTSYEQYF
TGTGCCAGCCGGGACACCTCCTACGAGCAGTACTTC
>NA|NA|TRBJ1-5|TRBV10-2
CASSESGRRGDQPQHF
TGCGCCAGCAGTGAGTCAGGCAGGCGGGGGGATCAGCCCCAGCATTTT
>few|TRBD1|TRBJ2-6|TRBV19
CASRRTGGGSGANVLTF
TGTGCCAGTAGGCGGACAGGGGGCGGCTCTGGGGCCAACGTCCTGACTTTC
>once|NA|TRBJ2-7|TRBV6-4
CASSDLPRGEQYF
TGTGCCAGCAGTGACCTACCCAGAGGCGAGCAGTACTTC
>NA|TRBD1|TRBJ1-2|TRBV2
CASERSGQDYGYTF
TGTGCCAGCGAAAGGTCGGGACAGGACTATGGCTACACCTTC
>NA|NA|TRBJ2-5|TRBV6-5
CASSYRGLETQYF
TGTGCCAGCAGTTATAGGGGTCTGGAGACCCAGTACTTC
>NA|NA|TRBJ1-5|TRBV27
CASSRMRGLDQPQHF
TGTGCCAGCAGCCGAATGAGGGGACTGGATCAGCCCCAGCATTTT
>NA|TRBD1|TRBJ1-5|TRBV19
CASSETGGPYSNQPQHF
TGTGCCAGTAGTGAGACAGGGGGGCCTTATAGCAATCAGCCCCAGCATTTT
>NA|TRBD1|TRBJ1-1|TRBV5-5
CASSSRRQGNTEAFF
TGTGCCAGCAGCTCCCGGCGACAGGGGAACACTGAAGCTTTCTTT
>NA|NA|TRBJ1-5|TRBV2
CASGGRGRSNQPQHF
TGTGCCAGCGGAGGGCGGGGGCGTAGCAATCAGCCCCAGCATTTT
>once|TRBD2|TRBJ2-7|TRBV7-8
CASSTSSGNYHEQYF
TGTGCCAGCAGCACGTCTAGCGGGAATTATCACGAGCAGTACTTC
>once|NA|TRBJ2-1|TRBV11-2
CASSFRVDNEQFF
TGTGCCAGCAGCTTTAGAGTAGACAATGAGCAGTTCTTC